This T cell receptor (beta chain) was sequenced in a study of metastatic and nonmetastatic thyroid tumors. In its sample, this clone was seen a few times. Treatment of any kind had been given to no patient before thyroid surgery. TCRdb reprocessed the PCR reads via MiXCR. Among under 75,000 clones, 18% were seen once, and the ten largest hold roughly 13%. Sequencing was carried out using blood. The sequence was collected from a female donor with papillary thyroid cancer or a benign thyroid nodule (not recorded which). Some clones in this sample may be carry-over from other donors' samples.

CDR3 bases: TGTGCCAGCAGTGGATACGACGGGGTGAGGCCTGGGGCCAACGTCCTGACTTTC. Its translation is CASSGYDGVRPGANVLTF. The chain recombines TRBV25-1 with TRBJ2-6; D perhaps matches TRBD2 (5 bases). The CDR3 is 18 amino acids. V gave up 4 bases and J gave up 2 bases, with 18 bases separating them. Germline assignment: CDR1 MGHDK and CDR2 SYGVNS.